This T cell receptor (beta chain) originates from a study of Tregs in tolerant kidney transplant recipients. V lost 1 base, J lost 2 bases, and 9 bases lay in between. This CDR3 is 15 amino acids long. CDR1 KGHSH and CDR2 LQKENI come from the germline V gene. In regard to this clone: The antigen remains unidentified.

Repertoires were generated with immunoSEQ multiplex PCR, while TCRdb's copy carries only in-frame clones and drops some. The sample carries some 8,700 clones, about 44% recorded once. The TCR was taken from a human donor in good health. The genes are TRBV18 and TRBJ1-5; TRBD1 might be the D (5 bases). What was sequenced was CD4+ T cells from blood cultured with allogeneic cells. As DNA, the CDR3 is TGTGCCAGCTCACCACGAGGGGAGGGCAATCAGCCCCAGCATTTT. Amino acid sequence: CASSPRGEGNQPQHF.